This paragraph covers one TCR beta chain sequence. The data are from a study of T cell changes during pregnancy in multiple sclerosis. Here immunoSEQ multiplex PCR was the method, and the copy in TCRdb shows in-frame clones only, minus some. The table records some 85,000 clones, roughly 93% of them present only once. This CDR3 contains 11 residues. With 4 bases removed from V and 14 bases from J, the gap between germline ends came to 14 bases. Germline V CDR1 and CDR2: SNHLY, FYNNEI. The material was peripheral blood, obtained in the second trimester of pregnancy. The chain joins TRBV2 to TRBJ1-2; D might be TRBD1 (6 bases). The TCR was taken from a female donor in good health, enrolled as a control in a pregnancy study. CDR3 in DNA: TGTGCCAGCAGTGGAGATCAGGGGTATACCTTC. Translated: CASSGDQGYTF. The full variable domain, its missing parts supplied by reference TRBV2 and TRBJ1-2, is EPEVTQTPSHQVTQMGQEVILRCVPISNHLYFYWYRQILGQKVEFLVSFYNNEISEKSEIFDDQFSVERPDGSNFTLKIRSTKLEDSAMYFCASSGDQGYTFGSGTRLTVV.